Following are 12 T cell receptor beta chains from one sample sequenced in a study of graft-versus-host responses after intestinal transplantation. Sequencing used immunoSEQ multiplex PCR; TCRdb keeps in-frame clones, though not all of them. The table shows 150,000 or so clones, with about nine tenths occurring only once. The antigens these receptors bind are not known. Sequencing used unstimulated CD4+ T cells sorted from spleen or lymph node cells, obtained before intestinal transplant. Receptors were obtained from a human donor who received an intestinal transplant.

This chain uses TRBV10-2 with TRBJ1-1; 9 bases line up with TRBD1. Trimming took 2 bases from V and 0 from J; bases not matched to a gene: 7. The CDR3 has 17 amino acids. Looked up from germline, CDR1 is WSHSY and CDR2 is SAAADI. The CDR3 nucleotides are TGCGCCAGCAGTGAGAACAGGGGGCCGGACATGAACACTGAAGCTTTCTTT. Its translation: CASSENRGPDMNTEAFF.

The chain is built from TRBV2 and TRBJ2-5; D may match TRBD1 or TRBD2 (5 bases each). Germline loops: CDR1 SNHLY, CDR2 FYNNEI. The V end was cut by 4 bases, the J end by 10 bases, with 13 bases between. The CDR3 spans 12 residues. The CDR3 DNA follows: TGTGCCAGCAGTGTTTTTAGGGACCGCCAGTACTTC. It encodes CASSVFRDRQYF.

A word on this clone: One end of the junction does not line up with germline, which may come from a read error. This chain links TRBV27 with TRBJ2-7; D may be TRBD1 (6 bases). Germline CDR1 and CDR2: MNHEY and SMNVEV (reference sequence). The CDR3 is made up of 14 amino acids. The CDR3: CVSSLDSLSYEQYF. The CDR3 DNA reads TGTGTCAGCAGTTTGGACAGCCTCTCCTACGAGCAGTACTTC.

The chain has TRBV7-6 and TRBJ1-1; TRBD1 aligns across 7 bases. V was clipped by 4 bases and J by 9 bases; unmatched bases: 11. Looked up from germline, CDR1 is SGHVS and CDR2 is FNYEAQ. CDR3 length equals 14 residues. CDR3 nucleotides: TGTGCCAGCAGCTCAGAACCTACGGACAGGAAAGCTTTCTTT. This gives the protein CASSSEPTDRKAFF. The entire variable domain, with the rest obtained from reference TRBV7-6 and TRBJ1-1, is as follows: GAGVSQSPRYKVTKRGQDVALRCDPISGHVSLYWYRQALGQGPEFLTYFNYEAQQDKSGLPNDRFSAERPEGSISTLTIQRTEQRDSAMYRCASSSEPTDRKAFFGQGTRLTVV.

The chain recombines TRBV29-1 with TRBJ2-1; 10 nucleotides align to TRBD2. Trimming at V came to 6 bases and at J to 0 bases, leaving 8 bases not matched to a gene. The CDR3 sequence is 16 residues long. Looked up from germline, CDR1 is SQVTM and CDR2 is ANQGSEA. The CDR3 reads CSVCPSGSGSYNEQFF. The CDR3 bases are TGCAGCGTCTGTCCTAGCGGGAGTGGCTCCTACAATGAGCAGTTCTTC.

The V and J genes are TRBV19 and TRBJ2-7, with a weak D call TRBD2 (5 bases). This CDR3 has 9 amino acids. The ends were cut back, 9 bases at V and 11 bases at J, with 11 bases in the middle. Germline values: CDR1 LNHDA, CDR2 SQIVND (reference sequence). CDR3 DNA: TGTGCCAGAGAGGGTGGGGAGTACTTC. Encoded protein: CAREGGEYF.

J is TRBJ2-1 and V is TRBV9, with TRBD2 identical over 7 bases. The junction had 7 bases not matched to a gene; V was cut back by 2 bases and J by 8 bases. Germline values: CDR1 SGDLS, CDR2 YYNGEE. The CDR3 runs to 14 residues. The CDR3 DNA reads TGTGCCAGCAGCGTTGGACTAGGCGGCTATGAGCAGTTCTTC. Its protein is CASSVGLGGYEQFF.

This clone was seen only once. CDR3 region: CASSFLSGGGTDTQYF. In DNA, the CDR3 is TGTGCCAGCAGTTTCCTTAGCGGGGGGGGGACAGATACGCAGTATTTT. V gene TRBV28 combines with J gene TRBJ2-3; 11 bases match TRBD2. This CDR3 is built from 16 residues. Trimming removed 3 bases from V and 3 bases from J; junction bases left unmatched: 5. Germline V gene sequence: CDR1 MDHEN, CDR2 SYDVKM.

The genes are TRBV30 and TRBJ1-6, with no clear D. The V end was cut by 1 base, the J end by 2 bases, with 6 bases between. Per the germline V gene, CDR1 is GTSNPN and CDR2 is SVGIG (reference sequence). This CDR3 is built from 14 residues. The CDR3 protein is CAWSGYAYNSPLHF. Here the CDR3 DNA reads TGTGCCTGGAGTGGGTACGCCTATAATTCACCCCTCCACTTT.

The chain couples TRBV2 to TRBJ1-1; TRBD1 agrees at 7 bases. V dropped 4 bases and J dropped 9; count of bases not matched to a gene: 11. CDR1 and CDR2 from the germline V gene are SNHLY and FYNNEI. The CDR3 is 14 amino acids. CDR3 coding DNA: TGTGCCAGCAGTGGATCCAAAGTACAGGGGAAAGCTTTCTTT. Protein product: CASSGSKVQGKAFF.

The chain has TRBV6-1 and TRBJ2-3; 8 bases agree with TRBD2. The CDR3 totals 16 residues. V was pared by 3 bases and J by 0 bases, with 5 bases of the junction left unmatched. The V gene's germline CDR1 is MNHNS and CDR2 SASEGT. The CDR3 DNA reads as TGTGCCAGCAGTGACAGGCGGGAGGCTAGCACAGATACGCAGTATTTT. It codes for CASSDRREASTDTQYF.

The chain employs TRBV11-2 and TRBJ2-1; D is possibly TRBD1 (6 bases). The V gene's germline CDR1 is SGHAT and CDR2 FQNNGV. The CDR3 is made up of 13 amino acids. Trimming shortened V by 3 bases and J by 3 bases, and 6 bases separated the two germline ends. The CDR3 loop reads CASSLDSYNEQFF. The CDR3, as DNA: TGTGCCAGCAGCTTGGACAGCTACAATGAGCAGTTCTTC.